This T cell receptor beta chain appears in the sequencing data of a study of blood T cell repertoires in COVID-19. Germline CDR1 MDHEN, CDR2 SYDVKM. V dropped 2 bases and J dropped 5 bases, with 7 bases sitting between them. The CDR3 has 12 amino acids. Using immunoSEQ multiplex PCR, the repertoire was profiled, and TCRdb retains in-frame clones only, with some absent. In the table there are about 63,000 clones, approximately 81% of which are singletons. V usage is TRBV28 and J usage is TRBJ2-7; TRBD2 might be the D (6 bases). This receptor was taken from a woman between 35 and 50 years old with acute COVID-19. The sequencing sample was made of PBMCs or T cells enriched from blood (not recorded which). CDR3 sequence (DNA): TGTGCCAGCAGTTTAGGCGGGGACGAGCAGTACGTC. Protein sequence: CASSLGGDEQYV.